Shown below are 24 T cell receptor beta chains from a single sample sequenced in a study of blood T cell repertoires in COVID-19. TCRdb's table, derived via immunoSEQ multiplex PCR, lists solely in-frame clones and lacks some. This sample yields roughly 250,000 clones, of which 75% to 90% are seen a single time; roughly 8.3% belongs to the top ten. Sequencing was performed on PBMCs or T cells enriched from blood (not recorded which). The receptors stem from a man in his forties who had recovered from COVID-19.

The chain combines TRBV6-5 with TRBJ1-1, with D maybe TRBD1 (6 bases). This CDR3 region has 14 residues. Germline V gene data show CDR1 as MNHEY and CDR2 as SVGAGI. V lost 8 bases, J lost 7 bases, and 20 bases lay in between. In nucleotides, the CDR3 is TGTGCCAGCGGGTTACGACAGGTTTCGGGTGAAGCTTTCTTT. This encodes CASGLRQVSGEAFF.

This rearrangement joins TRBV11-2 to TRBJ2-1; 11 positions match TRBD2. Germline lookup yields CDR1 SGHAT and CDR2 FQNNGV. V trimming: 3 bases; J trimming: 5 bases; junction bases outside the gene matches: 9. The CDR3 extends over 17 amino acids. The CDR3 nucleotides are TGTGCCAGCAGCTTCCCGATAGCGGGAGGGACCCACAATGAGCAGTTCTTC. It codes for CASSFPIAGGTHNEQFF.

The V and J genes are TRBV5-5 and TRBJ2-7; TRBD2 matches at 8 bases. V shed 4 bases and J 2 bases; nucleotides not matched to a gene: 11. Germline V CDR1 and CDR2: SGHKS, YYEKEE (reference sequence). The CDR3 consists of 16 residues. The CDR3 loop is CASSLRDAGGTYEQYF. CDR3 nucleotide sequence: TGTGCCAGCAGCCTTCGAGATGCGGGGGGTACCTACGAGCAGTACTTC.

CDR3 amino acids: CASSRQGDQPQHF. As DNA, the CDR3 is TGTGCCAGCAGCCGACAGGGAGATCAGCCCCAGCATTTT. This chain connects TRBV7-9 to TRBJ1-5, with 7 bases aligning to TRBD1. V shed 5 bases, J shed 5 bases, and the junction held 3 bases outside the gene matches. Germline V gene sequence: CDR1 SEHNR, CDR2 FQNEAQ (reference sequence). The CDR3 sequence is 13 residues long.

The V gene is TRBV15, the J gene TRBJ1-5, with D tentatively TRBD1 (6 bases). CDR1 and CDR2 (germline): LNHNV, YYDKDF (reference sequence). Deletions cut 3 bases from V and 6 bases from J, with 12 bases between. The CDR3 covers 14 residues. CDR3 protein: CATSRYRVGQPQHF. The CDR3 bases are TGTGCCACCAGCAGGTACAGGGTCGGTCAGCCCCAGCATTTT.

V usage is TRBV7-2 and J usage is TRBJ2-6, with D unclear. The CDR3 is 14 amino acids. Trimming left V 2 bases short and J 2 bases short, with 4 bases between. Germline values: CDR1 SGHTA, CDR2 FQGNSA. In DNA, the CDR3 is TGTGCCAGCAGCTTAACTCCTGGGGCCAACGTCCTGACTTTC. Translation: CASSLTPGANVLTF.

The chain is built from TRBV10-3 and TRBJ1-5; D remains unclear. CDR3 length equals 13 residues. Germline CDR1 reads ENHRY; CDR2 reads SYGVKD. V gave up 6 bases and J gave up 3 bases, with 9 bases separating them. The DNA for the CDR3 is TGTGCCATCAGCCGAGCGTACAATCAGCCCCAGCATTTT. This gives the protein CAISRAYNQPQHF.

The V and J genes are TRBV15 and TRBJ2-7; 8 positions agree with TRBD1. With 2 bases clipped from V and 2 bases from J, the junction kept 5 bases outside the gene matches. CDR1 is LNHNV and CDR2 is YYDKDF in the germline V gene (reference sequence). CDR3 length equals 15 residues. The CDR3 region is CATSRNDRGPYEQYF. CDR3 nucleotides: TGTGCCACCAGCAGAAACGACAGGGGCCCCTACGAGCAGTACTTC.

The chain links TRBV29-1 to TRBJ1-1; D unclear. The CDR3 is 12 residues long. V lost 1 base to trimming and J lost 9 bases, with 12 bases between them. The germline V gene encodes CDR1 SQVTM and CDR2 ANQGSEA. The CDR3 spells CSVEVGTDKAFF. The CDR3 DNA reads TGCAGCGTTGAAGTAGGCACAGATAAAGCTTTCTTT.

The J gene is TRBJ1-5, the V gene TRBV28; no clear D. V gave up 8 bases and J gave up 7 bases, with 6 bases separating them. The CDR3 totals 10 residues. Germline assignment: CDR1 MDHEN and CDR2 SYDVKM. The CDR3 sequence is CASGRQPQHF. The CDR3 DNA reads TGTGCCAGCGGGAGACAGCCCCAGCATTTT.

The J gene is TRBJ1-6, the V gene TRBV30; TRBD1 matches 9 bases. CDR1 and CDR2 from the germline V gene are GTSNPN and SVGIG (reference sequence). J lost 9 bases, V lost 3 bases, and 0 bases had no gene match. The CDR3 contains 12 residues. Written as DNA, the CDR3 is TGTGCCTGGAGGGGACAGGGTTCACCCCTCCACTTT. This encodes CAWRGQGSPLHF.

CDR3 nucleotide sequence: TGTGCCAGCGGGGCAGGGGGCACGTACACTGAAGCTTTCTTT. Protein: CASGAGGTYTEAFF. V usage is TRBV28 and J usage is TRBJ1-1; TRBD1 agrees at 8 bases. Germline V gives CDR1 MDHEN, CDR2 SYDVKM. The CDR3 is 14 residues long. With 8 bases clipped from V and 3 bases from J, the junction kept 8 bases outside the gene matches.

This clone was counted a single time. This sequence joins TRBV5-1 and TRBJ2-7, with D perhaps TRBD1 (6 bases). Trimming shortened V by 2 bases and J by 4 bases, and 16 bases separated the two germline ends. From germline, CDR1 is SGHRS and CDR2 YFSETQ. The CDR3 runs to 15 residues. DNA for the CDR3: TGCGCCAGCAGCTTTAACAGGGTCGACCCTTACGAGCAGTACTTC. Encoded protein: CASSFNRVDPYEQYF.

The chain recombines TRBV10-3 with TRBJ1-3; D may be TRBD1 (5 bases). The germline V gene encodes CDR1 ENHRY and CDR2 SYGVKD. V lost 2 bases and J 2 bases, leaving 13 bases between the germline ends. This CDR3 is 16 amino acids long. The CDR3 bases are TGTGCCATCAGTGAGCCGACTGCGGGGCCTGGAAACACCATATATTTT. It encodes CAISEPTAGPGNTIYF.

The chain has TRBV10-3 and TRBJ1-1, with D perhaps matching TRBD1 (5 bases). Trimming took off 4 bases at V and 6 bases at J, with 9 bases between the two ends. The CDR3 extends over 12 amino acids. Per germline, CDR1 ENHRY and CDR2 SYGVKD. This chain's CDR3 is CAISAIQAEAFF. In nucleotides, the CDR3 is TGTGCCATCAGTGCCATACAGGCTGAAGCTTTCTTT.

As for this clone: An end of the junction does not agree with germline; a read error may underlie this. This chain links TRBV2 with TRBJ2-7; D tentatively reads TRBD1 or TRBD2 (6 bases each). Germline loops: CDR1 SNHLY, CDR2 FYNNEI. This CDR3 contains 13 residues. As DNA, the CDR3 is TGTGCCAGCAGAGAAGGGGGAGGAGACGAGCAGTACTTC. Translation: CASREGGGDEQYF.

The chain carries TRBV5-1 and TRBJ2-7, with TRBD2 as a possible D gene (6 bases). Deletions cut 1 base from V and 3 bases from J, with 14 bases between. There are 15 residues in the CDR3. Looked up from germline, CDR1 is SGHRS and CDR2 is YFSETQ. Here the CDR3 DNA reads TGCGCCAGCAGCTTGTTTGGCGGGATCAACTACGAGCAGTACTTC. It translates to CASSLFGGINYEQYF.

The table lists this clone with a few counts. This sequence joins TRBV6-6 and TRBJ2-7; 9 bases map to TRBD1. Germline V lookup: CDR1 MNHNY, CDR2 SVGAGI (reference sequence). This CDR3 contains 13 residues. Trimming took 9 bases from V and 7 from J; bases not matched to a gene: 10. The CDR3 nucleotides read TGTGCCAGTGCGACAGGGGGGGTTGTAGAGCAGTACTTC. Its translation: CASATGGVVEQYF.

CDR3: CASSIPGQGILNTEAFF. The CDR3 region has the DNA TGTGCCAGCAGCATCCCGGGACAGGGAATTTTGAACACTGAAGCTTTCTTT. The chain joins TRBV7-9 to TRBJ1-1, with 9 bases aligning to TRBD1. The CDR3 spans 17 residues. V lost 5 bases and J lost 0; bases outside the gene matches: 10. Germline-derived CDR1 and CDR2 are SEHNR and FQNEAQ (reference sequence).

This clone occurred once. The V call is TRBV3-1 (or the pseudogene TRBV3-2), the J call TRBJ1-5; D not certain. V was trimmed by 4 bases and J by 7 bases, leaving 11 bases between them. The CDR3 contains 13 residues. CDR1 and CDR2 (germline): LGHDT, YNNKEL (reference sequence). The CDR3 DNA is TGTGCCAGCAGCCGTGGGGAGGGACAGCCCCAGCATTTT. This codes for CASSRGEGQPQHF.

A word on this clone: An end of the junction does not agree with germline; a read error may underlie this. The chain recombines TRBV19 with TRBJ1-5; the D is unclear. CDR1 and CDR2 from the germline V gene are LNHDA and SQIVND (reference sequence). The CDR3 extends over 14 amino acids. The CDR3 loop reads CASSIGSQRQSLYF. The CDR3 coding sequence is TGTGCCAGTAGTATCGGTTCACAGCGGCAGAGTTTGTATTTT.

V usage is TRBV28 and J usage is TRBJ1-3; D uncertain. The CDR3 covers 18 residues. The V end was cut by 6 bases, the J end by 4 bases, with 25 bases between. Germline CDR1 is MDHEN and CDR2 is SYDVKM. The CDR3 protein is CASRDSYGESLVGNTIYF. DNA of the CDR3: TGTGCCAGCAGGGACTCGTATGGGGAATCCCTCGTCGGAAACACCATATATTTT.

The chain employs TRBV7-6 and TRBJ2-7; D gene ambiguous. Per germline, CDR1 SGHVS and CDR2 FNYEAQ. Deletions cut 5 bases from V and 5 bases from J, with 16 bases between. The CDR3 is 14 residues long. The CDR3: CASSPPARSHEQYF. In DNA form, the CDR3 reads TGTGCCAGCAGCCCCCCCGCTAGATCCCACGAGCAGTACTTC.

The chain recombines TRBV7-8 with TRBJ2-2, with 9 positions matching TRBD1. The germline V gene has CDR1 SGHVS and CDR2 FQNEAQ. The trim removed 0 bases at V and 5 bases at J, leaving 4 bases unmatched. This CDR3 contains 16 residues. CDR3: CASSLARDRVTGELFF. CDR3 DNA sequence: TGTGCCAGCAGCTTAGCCAGGGACAGGGTGACCGGGGAGCTGTTTTTT.